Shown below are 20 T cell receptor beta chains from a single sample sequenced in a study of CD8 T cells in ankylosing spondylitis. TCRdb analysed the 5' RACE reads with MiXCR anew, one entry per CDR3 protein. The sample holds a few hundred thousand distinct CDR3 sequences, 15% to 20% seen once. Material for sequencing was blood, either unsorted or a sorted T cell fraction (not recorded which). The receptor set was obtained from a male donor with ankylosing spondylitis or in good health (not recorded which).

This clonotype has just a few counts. The CDR3 nucleotides are TGTGCCAGCAGTTTAAGGACTAGCGGTTACAATGAGCAGTTCTTC. Translated, it gives CASSLRTSGYNEQFF. The chain carries TRBV12-3 or TRBV12-4 and TRBJ2-1; 10 nucleotides align to TRBD2. J lost 4 bases, V lost 2 bases, and 2 bases had no gene match. The CDR3 sequence is 15 residues long.

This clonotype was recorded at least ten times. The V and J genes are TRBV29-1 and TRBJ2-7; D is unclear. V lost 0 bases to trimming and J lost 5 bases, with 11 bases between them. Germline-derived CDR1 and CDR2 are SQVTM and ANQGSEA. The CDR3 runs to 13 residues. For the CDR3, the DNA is TGCAGCGTTGAAGATGAGCAGTATAACGAGCAGTACTTC. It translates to CSVEDEQYNEQYF.

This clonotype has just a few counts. This chain's CDR3 is CASSPWVAGGRETQYF. CDR3 bases: TGTGCCAGCAGCCCGTGGGTGGCGGGAGGACGGGAGACCCAGTACTTC. The chain recombines TRBV7-2 with TRBJ2-5; 8 nucleotides line up with TRBD2. From germline, CDR1 is SGHTA and CDR2 FQGNSA. Trimming removed 5 bases from V and 5 bases from J; junction bases left unmatched: 13. This CDR3 is 16 amino acids long. Using reference TRBV7-2 and TRBJ2-5 for the parts outside the CDR3, the full variable domain is GAGVSQSPSNKVTEKGKDVELRCDPISGHTALYWYRQSLGQGLEFLIYFQGNSAPDKSGLPSDRFSAERTGGSVSTLTIQRTQQEDSAVYLCASSPWVAGGRETQYFGPGTRLLVL.

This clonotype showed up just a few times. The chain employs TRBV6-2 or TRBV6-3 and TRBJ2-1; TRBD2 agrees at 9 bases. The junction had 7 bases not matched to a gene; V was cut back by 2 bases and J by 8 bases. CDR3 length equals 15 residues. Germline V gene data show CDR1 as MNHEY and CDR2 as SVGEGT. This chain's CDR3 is CASSYGGRAVDEQFF. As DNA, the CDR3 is TGTGCCAGCAGTTACGGCGGGAGGGCCGTTGATGAGCAGTTCTTC.

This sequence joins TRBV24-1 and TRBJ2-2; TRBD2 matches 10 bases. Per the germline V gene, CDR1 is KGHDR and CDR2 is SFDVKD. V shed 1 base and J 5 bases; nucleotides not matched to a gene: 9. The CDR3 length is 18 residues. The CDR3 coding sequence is TGTGCCACCAGTGATTTCCGGCCGCTAGCGGGAGAAACCGGGGAGCTGTTTTTT. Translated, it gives CATSDFRPLAGETGELFF.

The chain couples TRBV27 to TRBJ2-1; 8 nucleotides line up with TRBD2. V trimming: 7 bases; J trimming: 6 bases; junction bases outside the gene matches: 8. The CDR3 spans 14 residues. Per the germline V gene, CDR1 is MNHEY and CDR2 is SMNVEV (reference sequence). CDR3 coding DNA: TGTGCCAGCAATTCCGGGACTAGTGGCAATGAGCAGTTCTTC. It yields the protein CASNSGTSGNEQFF.

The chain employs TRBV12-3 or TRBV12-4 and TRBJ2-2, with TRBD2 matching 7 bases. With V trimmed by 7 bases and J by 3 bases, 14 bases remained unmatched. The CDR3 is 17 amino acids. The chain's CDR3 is CASNIIWASGDTGELFF. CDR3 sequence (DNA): TGTGCCAGCAATATTATTTGGGCTAGCGGAGACACCGGGGAGCTGTTTTTT.

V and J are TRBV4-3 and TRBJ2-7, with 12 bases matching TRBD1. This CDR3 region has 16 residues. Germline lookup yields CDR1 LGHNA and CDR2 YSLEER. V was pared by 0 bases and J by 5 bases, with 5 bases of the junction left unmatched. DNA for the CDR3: TGCGCCAGCAGCCAAGATGGGACAGGGGGCTTCGACGAGCAGTACTTC. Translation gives CASSQDGTGGFDEQYF.

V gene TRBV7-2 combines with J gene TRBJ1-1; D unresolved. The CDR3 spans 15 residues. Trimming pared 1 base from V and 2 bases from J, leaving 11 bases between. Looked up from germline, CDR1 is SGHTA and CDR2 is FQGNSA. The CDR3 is CASSLVMGFNTEAFF. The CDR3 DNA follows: TGTGCCAGCAGCTTAGTCATGGGTTTCAACACTGAAGCTTTCTTT.

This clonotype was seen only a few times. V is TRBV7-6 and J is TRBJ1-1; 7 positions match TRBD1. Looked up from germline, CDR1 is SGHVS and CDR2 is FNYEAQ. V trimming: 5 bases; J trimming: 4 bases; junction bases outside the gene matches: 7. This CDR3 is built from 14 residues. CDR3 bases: TGTGCCAGCAGCCCGGCAGGGGGATTCACTGAAGCTTTCTTT. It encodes CASSPAGGFTEAFF.

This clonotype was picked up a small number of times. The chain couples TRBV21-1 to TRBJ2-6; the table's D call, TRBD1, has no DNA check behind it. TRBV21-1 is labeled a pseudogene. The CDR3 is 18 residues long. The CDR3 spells CASSTHQVTGSGANVLTF. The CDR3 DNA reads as TGTGCCAGCAGCACCCATCAGGTCACGGGATCTGGGGCCAACGTCCTGACTTTC.

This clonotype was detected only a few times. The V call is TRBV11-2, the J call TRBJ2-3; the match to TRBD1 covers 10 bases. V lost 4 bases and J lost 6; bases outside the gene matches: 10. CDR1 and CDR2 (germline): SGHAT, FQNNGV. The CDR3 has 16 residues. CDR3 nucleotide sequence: TGTGCCAGCAGCTCCAGGACAGGGGGTACATCTGATACGCAGTATTTT. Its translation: CASSSRTGGTSDTQYF.

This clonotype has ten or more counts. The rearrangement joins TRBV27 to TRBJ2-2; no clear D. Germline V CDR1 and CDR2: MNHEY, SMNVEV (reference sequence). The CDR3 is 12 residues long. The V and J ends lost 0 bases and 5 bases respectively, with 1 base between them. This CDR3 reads CASSLSTGELFF. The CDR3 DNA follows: TGTGCCAGCAGTTTATCAACCGGGGAGCTGTTTTTT.

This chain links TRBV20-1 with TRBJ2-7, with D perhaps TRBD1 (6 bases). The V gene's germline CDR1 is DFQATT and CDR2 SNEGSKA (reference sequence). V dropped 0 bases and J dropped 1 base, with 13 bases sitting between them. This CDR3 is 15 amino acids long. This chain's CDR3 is CSARDLGDISYEQYF. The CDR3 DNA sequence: TGCAGTGCTAGAGATCTAGGGGACATATCCTACGAGCAGTACTTC.

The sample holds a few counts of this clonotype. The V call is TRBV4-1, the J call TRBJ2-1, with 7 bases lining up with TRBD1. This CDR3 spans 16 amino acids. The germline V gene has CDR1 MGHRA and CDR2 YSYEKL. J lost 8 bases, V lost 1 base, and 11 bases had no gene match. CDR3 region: CASSQADRVSVYEQFF. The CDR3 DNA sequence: TGCGCCAGCAGCCAAGCTGACAGGGTCTCCGTGTATGAGCAGTTCTTC.

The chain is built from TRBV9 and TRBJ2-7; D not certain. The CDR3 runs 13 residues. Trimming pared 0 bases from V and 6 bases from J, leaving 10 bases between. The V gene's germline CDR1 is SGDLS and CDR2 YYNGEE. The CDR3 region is CASSVVGEGEQYF. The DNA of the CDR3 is TGTGCCAGCAGCGTAGTAGGCGAAGGCGAGCAGTACTTC.

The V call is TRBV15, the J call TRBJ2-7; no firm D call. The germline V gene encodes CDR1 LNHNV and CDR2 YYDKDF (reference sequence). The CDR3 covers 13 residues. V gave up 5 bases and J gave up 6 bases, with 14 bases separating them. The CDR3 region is CATSGLDVIEQYF. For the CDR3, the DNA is TGTGCCACCAGCGGGTTGGACGTTATCGAGCAGTACTTC. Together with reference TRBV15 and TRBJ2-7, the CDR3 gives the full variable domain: DAMVIQNPRYQVTQFGKPVTLSCSQTLNHNVMYWYQQKSSQAPKLLFHYYDKDFNNEADTPDNFQSRRPNTSFCFLDIRSPGLGDTAMYLCATSGLDVIEQYFGPGTRLTVT.

DNA for the CDR3: TGTGCCAGCAGCTACGACAGGGACCCTACCCCCGGGGAGCTGTTTTTT. This translates into CASSYDRDPTPGELFF. V usage is TRBV2 and J usage is TRBJ2-2, with TRBD1 identical over 7 bases. CDR1 is SNHLY, CDR2 FYNNEI, per germline. Trimming cost V 6 bases and J 6 bases; bases outside gene matches: 13. There are 16 residues in the CDR3.

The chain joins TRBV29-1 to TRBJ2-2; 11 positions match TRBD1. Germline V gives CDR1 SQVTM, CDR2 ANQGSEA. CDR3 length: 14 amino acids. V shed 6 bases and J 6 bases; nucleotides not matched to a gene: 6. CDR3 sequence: CSVPGQGDAGELFF. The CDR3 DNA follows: TGCAGCGTCCCGGGACAGGGGGACGCCGGGGAGCTGTTTTTT.

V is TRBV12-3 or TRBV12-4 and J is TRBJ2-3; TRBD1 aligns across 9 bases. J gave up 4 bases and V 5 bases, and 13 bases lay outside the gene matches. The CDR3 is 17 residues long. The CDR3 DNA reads TGTGCCAGCAGTCTCCGAGCACAGGGGGCAGAGGCAGATACGCAGTATTTT. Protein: CASSLRAQGAEADTQYF.